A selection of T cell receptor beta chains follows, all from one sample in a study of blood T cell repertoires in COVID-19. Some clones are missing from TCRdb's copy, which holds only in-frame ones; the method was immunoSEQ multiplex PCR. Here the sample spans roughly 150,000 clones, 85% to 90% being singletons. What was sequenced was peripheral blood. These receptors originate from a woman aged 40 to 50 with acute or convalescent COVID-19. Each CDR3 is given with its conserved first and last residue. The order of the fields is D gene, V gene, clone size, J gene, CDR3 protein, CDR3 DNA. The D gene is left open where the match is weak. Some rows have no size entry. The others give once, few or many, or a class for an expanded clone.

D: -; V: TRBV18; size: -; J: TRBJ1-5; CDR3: CASSPLTSNQPQHF; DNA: TGTGCCAGCTCACCCCTAACGAGCAATCAGCCCCAGCATTTT
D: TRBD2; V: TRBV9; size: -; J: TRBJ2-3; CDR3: CASSVARTSADTQYF; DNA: TGTGCCAGCAGCGTAGCCAGGACTAGCGCAGATACGCAGTATTTT
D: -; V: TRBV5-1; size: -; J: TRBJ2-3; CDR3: CASRQDSSSTDTQYF; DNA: TGCGCCAGCAGACAAGACAGTTCTAGCACAGATACGCAGTATTTT
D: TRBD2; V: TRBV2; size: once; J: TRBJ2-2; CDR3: CASSRTSGNTGELFF; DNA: TGTGCCAGCAGTCGGACTAGCGGAAACACCGGGGAGCTGTTTTTT
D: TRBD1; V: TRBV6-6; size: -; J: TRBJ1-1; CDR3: CASNQQGINTEAFF; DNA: TGTGCCAGCAACCAACAGGGGATAAACACTGAAGCTTTCTTT
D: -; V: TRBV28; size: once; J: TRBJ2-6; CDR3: CASRSLESGANVLTF; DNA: TGTGCCAGCAGGTCCCTAGAGTCTGGGGCCAACGTCCTGACTTTC
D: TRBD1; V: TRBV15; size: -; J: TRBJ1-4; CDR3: CATSSYGQGLATNEKLFF; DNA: TGTGCCACCAGCAGTTATGGACAGGGACTTGCAACTAATGAAAAACTGTTTTTT
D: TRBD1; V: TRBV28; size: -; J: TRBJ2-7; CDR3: CASSPRHRGKSYEQYF; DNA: TGTGCCAGCAGTCCGCGCCACAGGGGTAAATCCTACGAGCAGTACTTC
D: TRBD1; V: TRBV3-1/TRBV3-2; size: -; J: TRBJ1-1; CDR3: CASSQGTGEAAFF; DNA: TGTGCCAGCAGCCAAGGGACAGGGGAAGCGGCTTTCTTT
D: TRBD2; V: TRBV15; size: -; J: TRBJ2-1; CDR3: CATSSRVIRTSGILNEQFF; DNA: TGTGCCACCAGCAGTAGGGTAATTCGGACTAGCGGGATTCTCAATGAGCAGTTCTTC
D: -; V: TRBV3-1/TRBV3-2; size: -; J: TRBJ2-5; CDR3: CASSPIARETQYF; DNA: TGTGCCAGCAGCCCGATCGCTAGGGAGACCCAGTACTTC
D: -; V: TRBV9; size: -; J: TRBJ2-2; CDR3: CASSVGTQGYTGELFF; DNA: TGTGCCAGCAGCGTCGGGACTCAGGGCTACACCGGGGAGCTGTTTTTT
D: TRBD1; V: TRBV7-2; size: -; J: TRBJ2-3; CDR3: CASSPYRGRIDTQYF; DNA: TGTGCCAGCAGCCCATACAGGGGGCGCATAGATACGCAGTATTTT
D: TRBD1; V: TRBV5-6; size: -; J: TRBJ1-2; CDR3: CASSPDRGATDYGYTF; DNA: TGTGCCAGCAGCCCGGACAGGGGAGCTACGGACTATGGCTACACCTTC
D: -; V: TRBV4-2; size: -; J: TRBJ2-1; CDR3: CASSQERGNNEQFF; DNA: TGTGCCAGCAGCCAAGAGCGAGGGAACAATGAGCAGTTCTTC